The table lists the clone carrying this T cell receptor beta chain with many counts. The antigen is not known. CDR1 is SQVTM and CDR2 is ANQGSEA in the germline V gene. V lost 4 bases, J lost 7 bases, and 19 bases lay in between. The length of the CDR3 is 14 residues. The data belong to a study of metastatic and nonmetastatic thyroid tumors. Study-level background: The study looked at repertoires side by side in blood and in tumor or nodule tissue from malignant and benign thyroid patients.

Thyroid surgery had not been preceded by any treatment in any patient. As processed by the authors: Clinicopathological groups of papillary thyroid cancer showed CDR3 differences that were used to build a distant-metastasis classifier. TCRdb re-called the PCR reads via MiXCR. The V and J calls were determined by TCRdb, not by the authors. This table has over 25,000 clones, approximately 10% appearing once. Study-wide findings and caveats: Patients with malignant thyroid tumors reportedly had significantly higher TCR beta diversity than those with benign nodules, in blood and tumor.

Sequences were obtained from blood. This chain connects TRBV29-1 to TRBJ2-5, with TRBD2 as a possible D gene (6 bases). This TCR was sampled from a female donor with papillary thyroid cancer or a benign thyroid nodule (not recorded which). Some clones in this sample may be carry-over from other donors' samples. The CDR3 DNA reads TGCAGCGTTGGGGGAGGCACGCCCCACGGGACCCAGTACTTC. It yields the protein CSVGGGTPHGTQYF.